The text below deals with one T cell receptor (beta chain). The antigen it recognizes is unknown. Per-base quality was not reported, and no clone a single base away is much larger than it. This specimen belongs to a study of shared clonotypes between healthy human individuals (dated by TCRdb to 2019 to 2021). General notes on the study: The cohort comprised a couple of women and a few men aged 18 to 49 years. For each donor, three plates each were used for CD4 naive and CD4 memory, two plates were used for CD8 naive, and one plate was used for CD8 memory. The study deeply sequenced blood TCR repertoires of about five healthy adults to estimate repertoire size and the extent of clonotype sharing between individuals. To increase sequencing depth and limit assay-specific biases, TCR repertoire library preparation and sequencing were carried out by different laboratories using diverse techniques. Per donor, leukapheresis produced somewhere between about 0.94 and 8.9 billion PBMCs.

Using the deep immunoSEQ assay, multiplex PCR amplified TCR CDR3 regions from genomic DNA. Extracted genomic DNA from each cell subset was spread evenly across all wells of several immunoSEQ 96-well plates, with each plate serving as a replicate. Each replicate PCR for sorted subsets received around 0.2 ug genomic DNA, equal to about 30,000 T cell genomes. Purified libraries were measured with a Qubit 3.0 fluorometer, size-checked on a Bioanalyzer 2100, and measured again with the KAPA Library Quantification kit. A separate single-read 150-cycle Illumina NextSeq 550 flow cell was used to sequence each immunoSEQ 96-well plate. On the authors' methods: Because the immunoSEQ output held only junctional sequences and lacked quality scores, the filtering could not match the filtering applied to full-length reads. To assign V/J genes and CDR3, sequences were annotated against IMGT germline references using PyIR, a Python wrapper for IgBLAST v1.9. Reads with weak V/J assignments (E-value above 1e-6), missing CDR3, stop codons, out-of-frame junctions, or ambiguous translated residues were removed. V3J clonotypes were defined as sequences sharing an identical inferred V gene, J gene, and CDR3 amino acid sequence. The percentage overlap between two repertoires was calculated by dividing the number of shared unique clonotypes by the size of the smaller repertoire. Repertoire richness was assessed with RTK rarefaction, the Chao1 estimator, and Recon v2.1 estimates of unobserved clonotypes. For all TCRbeta clonotypes obtained by the gDNA method from four donors, generation probabilities were computed with OLGA. The table comes from immuneACCESS by way of TCRdb, which keeps in-frame sequences with V and J called. Part of the clones is missing from these tables; in studies checked, under half for an unresolved V gene and the rest for unknown reasons. V, J and clone size are those of that table, while D and trimming were read from the DNA. This sample lists some 2,000,000 clones; 85% to 95% were detected once. The ten most abundant clones make up about 0.13% of the sample.

Broader findings and caveats from the paper: About 4.5% of naive CD4, 3% to 3.5% of naive CD8, approximately 2% of memory CD4, and around 0.42% of memory CD8 clonotypes were shared across a few donors. The small number of donors limited the genetic and exposure-history diversity represented. Naive subsets generally had larger estimated clonotype richness than memory subsets. Incomplete sequencing was indicated by rarefaction of sorted-subset datasets, despite the large sequencing depth. Clonotypes shared by all four sorted-subset donors showed higher generation probabilities than non-shared clonotypes. Pairwise subsampling led to the expectation that sequencing depth would affect the degree of clonotype sharing among donors. Only blood was sampled, and tissue TCR repertoires likely differ from those in blood.

Healthy HIV-negative adults with no recently reported acute infections or vaccinations were included as donors. Every donor was a Caucasian adult residing in Nashville, Tennessee, USA. Magnetic negative selection was used to enrich CD4+ T cells, after which naive cells were positively selected on CD45RA and the negative fraction became the memory subset. After blood collection by leukapheresis, PBMCs were isolated using Ficoll-Histopaque density gradient centrifugation and then cryopreserved in the vapor phase of liquid nitrogen. Analytical flow cytometry was used to check the purity and quantity of every magnetically sorted T cell population. Each sorted fraction had its genomic DNA isolated and then quantified by UV absorbance on a Nanodrop 2000c. Relative to germline, V is 9 bases shorter and J is 5 bases shorter, with 10 bases between their ends. The CDR3 spans 11 residues, from the cysteine through the phenylalanine. Left in the record is the CDR3 DNA by itself, 33 bases read in frame from the first base. CDR1 and CDR2 (MNHNY, SVGAGI) derive from the germline V gene (reference sequence).

This TCR came from a man aged 18 to 35 in good health. This chain joins TRBV6-6 to TRBJ2-5; no D gene call is confident. Sequencing used naive CD4+ T cells sorted from blood. In light of the paper, this sample's cell subset or site label describes: CD45RA+ positively selected. For the CDR3, the sequence is CASTLWETQYF. The sequenced DNA is TGTGCCAGTACCTTATGGGAGACCCAGTACTTC.